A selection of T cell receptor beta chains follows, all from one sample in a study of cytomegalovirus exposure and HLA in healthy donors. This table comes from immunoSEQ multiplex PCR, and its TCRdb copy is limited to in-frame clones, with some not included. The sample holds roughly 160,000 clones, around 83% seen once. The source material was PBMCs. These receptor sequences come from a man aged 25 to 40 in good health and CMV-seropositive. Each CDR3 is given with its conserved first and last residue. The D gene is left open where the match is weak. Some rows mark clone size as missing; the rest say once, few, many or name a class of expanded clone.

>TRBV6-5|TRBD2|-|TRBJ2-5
CASSYRGREETQYF
TGTGCCAGCAGTTACCGGGGGAGGGAAGAGACCCAGTACTTC
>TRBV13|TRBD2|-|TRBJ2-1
CASSILGLAGNEQFF
TGTGCCAGCAGCATTCTAGGACTAGCAGGCAATGAGCAGTTCTTC
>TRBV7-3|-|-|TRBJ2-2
CASSFVGSGNTGELFF
TGTGCCAGCAGCTTCGTTGGTAGCGGGAACACCGGGGAGCTGTTTTTT
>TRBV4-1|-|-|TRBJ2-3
CASSQEAVSTDTQYF
TGCGCCAGCAGCCAAGAGGCAGTTTCAACAGATACGCAGTATTTT
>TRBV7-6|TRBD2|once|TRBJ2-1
CASSYLAGSYNEQFF
TGTGCCAGCAGCTACTTAGCGGGATCCTACAATGAGCAGTTCTTC
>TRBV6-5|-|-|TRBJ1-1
CASRGGQQNTEAFF
TGTGCCAGCAGAGGAGGACAGCAGAACACTGAAGCTTTCTTT
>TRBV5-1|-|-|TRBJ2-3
CASSSSSSGTDTQYF
TGCGCCAGCAGCTCCTCTTCTAGCGGCACAGATACGCAGTATTTT
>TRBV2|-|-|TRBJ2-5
CASSESTGWEETQYF
TGTGCCAGCAGTGAATCTACAGGGTGGGAAGAGACCCAGTACTTC
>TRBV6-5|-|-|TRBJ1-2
CASSYLSSYDGYTF
TGTGCCAGCAGTTACCTATCGAGTTACGATGGCTACACCTTC
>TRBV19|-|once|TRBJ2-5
CASNQGTQETQYF
TGTGCCAGTAACCAGGGCACCCAAGAGACCCAGTACTTC
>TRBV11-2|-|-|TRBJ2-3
CASTNRAGYTDTQYF
TGTGCCAGCACTAACCGGGCAGGGTACACAGATACGCAGTATTTT
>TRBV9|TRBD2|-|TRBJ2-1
CASSSSGAKYNEQFF
TGTGCCAGCAGCTCTAGCGGGGCGAAATACAATGAGCAGTTCTTC
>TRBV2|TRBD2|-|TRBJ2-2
CASSGTSGSVGELFF
TGTGCCAGCAGTGGGACTAGCGGGAGTGTCGGGGAGCTGTTTTTT
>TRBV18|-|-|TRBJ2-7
CASSEMGALGSEQYF
TGTGCCAGCTCGGAGATGGGAGCCTTAGGTTCCGAGCAGTACTTC
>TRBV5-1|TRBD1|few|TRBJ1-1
CASSSQGANTEAFF
TGCGCCAGCAGCTCACAGGGGGCGAACACTGAAGCTTTCTTT
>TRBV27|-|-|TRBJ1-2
CASSFSATYGYTF
TGTGCCAGCAGTTTCAGCGCTACCTATGGCTACACCTTC
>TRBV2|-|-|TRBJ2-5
CASSLLGASLYQETQYF
TGTGCCAGCAGCCTCCTGGGAGCTTCATTGTACCAAGAGACCCAGTACTTC
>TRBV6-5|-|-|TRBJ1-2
CASSRDSSSGYTF
TGTGCCAGCAGTCGTGACTCGTCGAGTGGCTACACCTTC
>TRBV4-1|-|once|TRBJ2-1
CASSQVTGRRGNEQFF
TGCGCCAGCAGCCAAGTAACGGGCCGACGGGGGAATGAGCAGTTCTTC
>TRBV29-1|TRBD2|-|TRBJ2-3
CSVDGAGGADTQYF
TGCAGCGTTGACGGAGCGGGAGGGGCCGATACGCAGTATTTT
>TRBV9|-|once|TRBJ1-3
CASSVGRGTSGNTIYF
TGTGCCAGCAGCGTAGGCCGGGGAACGAGTGGAAACACCATATATTTT
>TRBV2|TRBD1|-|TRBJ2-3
CASNRTARQGAPTDTQYF
TGTGCCAGCAATCGGACCGCTCGACAGGGAGCCCCCACAGATACGCAGTATTTT
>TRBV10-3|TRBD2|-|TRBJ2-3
CAIRDASGIGTQYF
TGTGCCATCAGGGACGCTAGCGGGATAGGCACGCAGTATTTT
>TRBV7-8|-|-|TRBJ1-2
CASSSRTGYGYTF
TGTGCCAGCAGCTCCCGGACGGGATATGGCTACACCTTC
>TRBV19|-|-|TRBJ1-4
CASSSGVRGSNEKLFF
TGTGCCAGTTCATCCGGGGTCAGGGGATCGAATGAAAAACTGTTTTTT
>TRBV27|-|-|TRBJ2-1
CASSFGGTGGFSYNEQFF
TGTGCCAGCAGTTTCGGGGGGACAGGAGGTTTCTCCTACAATGAGCAGTTCTTC
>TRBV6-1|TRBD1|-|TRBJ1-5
CASSALTGTGNQPQHF
TGTGCCAGCAGTGCGCTGACAGGGACGGGAAATCAGCCCCAGCATTTT
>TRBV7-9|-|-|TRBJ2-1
CSSSPRWTQGKGINEQFF
TGTTCCAGCAGCCCCCGTTGGACCCAGGGGAAGGGGATTAATGAGCAGTTCTTC
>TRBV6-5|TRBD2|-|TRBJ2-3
CASSQLAGGKDTQYF
TGTGCCAGCAGCCAACTAGCGGGAGGGAAAGATACGCAGTATTTT
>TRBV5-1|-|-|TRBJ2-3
CASRKPSAPSMGTDTQYF
TGCGCCAGCAGAAAGCCTAGCGCGCCTAGTATGGGAACAGATACGCAGTATTTT
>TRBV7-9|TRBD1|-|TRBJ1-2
CASSLGTGYFYGYTF
TGTGCCAGCAGCTTAGGGACAGGGTACTTCTATGGCTACACCTTC
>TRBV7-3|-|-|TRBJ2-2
CASSFMGAQAGELFF
TGTGCCAGCAGCTTTATGGGGGCGCAGGCCGGGGAGCTGTTTTTT
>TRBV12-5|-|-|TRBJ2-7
CASGNPGHLSYEQYF
TGTGCTAGTGGTAACCCGGGACATCTCTCCTACGAGCAGTACTTC
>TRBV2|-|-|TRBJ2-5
CASSGSLVEETQYF
TGTGCCAGCAGTGGGAGTCTAGTGGAAGAGACCCAGTACTTC
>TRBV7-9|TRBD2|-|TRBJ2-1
CAGNRGGNDEQFF
TGTGCCGGGAACCGGGGGGGGAACGATGAGCAGTTCTTC
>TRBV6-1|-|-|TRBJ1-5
CASILREWNQPQHF
TGTGCCAGCATCCTGAGGGAGTGGAATCAGCCCCAGCATTTT
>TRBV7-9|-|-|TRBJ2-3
CASRRGDTQYF
TGTGCCAGCAGAAGGGGGGATACGCAGTATTTT
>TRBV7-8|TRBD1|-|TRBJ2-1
CASSSDRDARGEQFF
TGTGCCAGCAGCTCCGACAGGGACGCTAGAGGTGAGCAGTTCTTC
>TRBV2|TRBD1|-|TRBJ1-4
CASREPGQVNNEKLFF
TGTGCCAGCAGGGAACCGGGACAGGTCAATAATGAAAAACTGTTTTTT
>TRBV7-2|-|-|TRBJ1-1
CASSLALGRWNTEAFF
TGTGCCAGCAGCTTAGCGCTTGGCAGGTGGAACACTGAAGCTTTCTTT
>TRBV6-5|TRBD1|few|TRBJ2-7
CATAGGSYEQYF
TGTGCCACCGCAGGGGGATCCTACGAGCAGTACTTC
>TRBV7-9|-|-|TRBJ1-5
CSSSTGTNSNQPQHF
TGTTCCAGCAGCACCGGGACTAATAGCAATCAGCCCCAGCATTTT
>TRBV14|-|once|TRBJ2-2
CASSQTFTGELFF
TGTGCCAGCAGCCAAACTTTCACCGGGGAGCTGTTTTTT
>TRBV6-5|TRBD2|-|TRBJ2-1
CASVGGNEQFF
TGTGCCAGCGTCGGGGGGAATGAGCAGTTCTTC
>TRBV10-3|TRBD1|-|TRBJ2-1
CAISQDRDLNEQFF
TGTGCCATCAGTCAGGACAGGGACTTAAATGAGCAGTTCTTC
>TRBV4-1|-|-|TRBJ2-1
CASSRDFHNEQFF
TGCGCCAGCAGCCGGGACTTCCACAATGAGCAGTTCTTC
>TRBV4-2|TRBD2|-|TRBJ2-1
CASSQVGSGGDEQFF
TGTGCCAGCAGCCAAGTAGGGAGCGGGGGGGATGAGCAGTTCTTC
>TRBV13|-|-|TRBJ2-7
CASSLGLRGGYEQYF
TGTGCCAGCAGCTTAGGCCTAAGGGGGGGATACGAGCAGTACTTC
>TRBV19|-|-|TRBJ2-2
CASSFGSGDTGELFF
TGTGCCAGTAGCTTCGGGTCGGGGGACACCGGGGAGCTGTTTTTT
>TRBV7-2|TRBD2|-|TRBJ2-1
CASSSQMRLAGNEQFF
TGTGCCAGCAGCTCCCAGATGCGACTAGCGGGTAATGAGCAGTTCTTC